These 28 T cell receptor beta chains originate from one sample sequenced in a study of T cell responses to AZD1222 COVID-19 vaccine. Clones were sequenced by immunoSEQ multiplex PCR, and TCRdb holds only the in-frame ones, with some missing. The table has 110,000 or so clones, 85% to 90% seen once. The sequencing used peripheral blood, collected 28 days after the second AZD1222 dose. The receptors stem from an adult who received the AZD1222 COVID-19 vaccine.

The V call is TRBV20-1, the J call TRBJ2-7; D uncertain. The V end lost 3 bases, the J end lost 2 bases, and 17 bases lay between the germline ends. Germline V CDR1 and CDR2: DFQATT, SNEGSKA (reference sequence). The CDR3 totals 15 residues. The CDR3 nucleotides are TGCAGTGCTAGTCCAGTCTGGCAGGCGACCTACGAGCAGTACTTC. It specifies CSASPVWQATYEQYF.

This rearrangement joins TRBV4-1 to TRBJ2-3; 7 bases line up with TRBD2. V was pared by 0 bases and J by 3 bases, with 9 bases of the junction left unmatched. Germline CDR1 MGHRA, CDR2 YSYEKL. CDR3 size: 17 residues. The CDR3 DNA reads as TGCGCCAGCAGCCAAGAAGTACTAGCGAGAGTGACAGATACGCAGTATTTT. Translated, it gives CASSQEVLARVTDTQYF.

The V call is TRBV19, the J call TRBJ2-7, with a tentative D call TRBD1 (6 bases). V was clipped by 3 bases and J by 7 bases, with 13 bases between them. In germline, CDR1 is LNHDA, CDR2 SQIVND (reference sequence). The CDR3 extends over 13 amino acids. DNA of the CDR3: TGTGCCAGTAGTATGCAAACAGGGACGGAGCAGTACTTC. Encoded protein: CASSMQTGTEQYF.

This sequence joins TRBV6-4 and TRBJ1-2; D not certain. V lost 8 bases, J lost 9 bases, and 10 bases lay in between. Per the germline V gene, CDR1 is MRHNA and CDR2 is SNTAGT. This CDR3 has 10 amino acids. The CDR3 is CASLERSYTF. In DNA, the CDR3 is TGTGCCAGCCTGGAGCGGAGCTACACCTTC.

The J gene is TRBJ2-5, the V gene TRBV5-4, with D uncertain. The V gene's germline CDR1 is SGHNT and CDR2 YYREEE (reference sequence). This CDR3 contains 13 residues. V lost 0 bases and J lost 6, with 9 bases in between. In DNA, the CDR3 is TGTGCCAGCAGCTTGGCCGAGTCCAAGACCCAGTACTTC. Its protein is CASSLAESKTQYF.

This chain joins TRBV6-5 and TRBJ2-7; maybe TRBD2 (5 bases). Trimming took off 6 bases at V and 2 bases at J, with 17 bases between the two ends. In germline, CDR1 is MNHEY, CDR2 SVGAGI. The CDR3 sequence is 15 residues long. In DNA form, the CDR3 reads TGTGCCAGCAGCGCGACCGGGATGCTCGCCTACGAGCAGTACTTC. Translated: CASSATGMLAYEQYF.

The J gene is TRBJ1-1, the V gene TRBV5-1; D gene unclear. V dropped 1 base and J dropped 4 bases, with 5 bases sitting between them. CDR1 SGHRS and CDR2 YFSETQ come from the germline V gene. The CDR3 has 12 amino acids. Here the CDR3 reads CASSLSSTEAFF. DNA for the CDR3: TGCGCCAGCAGCTTGAGTAGCACTGAAGCTTTCTTT.

This CDR3 reads CASSYSQGETQPQHF. In DNA form, the CDR3 reads TGTGCCAGCAGTTACTCACAGGGGGAGACCCAGCCCCAGCATTTT. V usage is TRBV6-6 and J usage is TRBJ1-5; the match to TRBD1 covers 8 bases. The CDR3 sequence is 15 residues long. Unmatched junction bases numbered 5, after V lost 0 bases and J lost 7 bases. Germline CDR1 reads MNHNY; CDR2 reads SVGAGI (reference sequence).

In this sample, this clone turned up once. This CDR3 reads CASSLAGNLGATQYF. The CDR3 DNA sequence: TGTGCCAGCAGCTTAGCAGGGAATCTTGGGGCGACCCAGTACTTC. The chain has TRBV5-8 and TRBJ2-5; tentative D call: TRBD1 (5 bases). CDR1 is SGHTS and CDR2 is YDEGEE in the germline V gene. The CDR3 is 15 residues long. Trimming stripped 2 bases from V and 7 bases from J, with 18 bases between. The complete variable domain, with remaining parts taken from reference TRBV5-8 and TRBJ2-5, reads EAGVTQSPTHLIKTRGQQATLRCSPISGHTSVYWYQQALGLGLQFLLWYDEGEERNRGNFPPRFSGRQFPNYSSELNVNALELEDSALYLCASSLAGNLGATQYFGPGTRLLVL.

The V gene is TRBV7-9, the J gene TRBJ1-6; D is unresolved. The CDR3 is 19 residues long. Trimming removed 5 bases at V and 4 bases at J, with 24 bases between. Germline loops: CDR1 SEHNR, CDR2 FQNEAQ (reference sequence). Here the CDR3 reads CASSPSVQSTLRYNSPLHF. DNA for the CDR3: TGTGCCAGCAGCCCTAGCGTGCAGTCCACATTGAGATATAATTCACCCCTCCACTTT. Combining the CDR3 with reference TRBV7-9 and TRBJ1-6 gives the whole variable domain DTGVSQNPRHKITKRGQNVTFRCDPISEHNRLYWYRQTLGQGPEFLTYFQNEAQLEKSRLLSDRFSAERPKGSFSTLEIQRTEQGDSAMYLCASSPSVQSTLRYNSPLHFGNGTRLTVT.

This chain links TRBV7-9 with TRBJ1-1; the D gene is possibly TRBD1 (6 bases). Germline V gene lookup returns CDR1 SEHNR and CDR2 FQNEAQ (reference sequence). V was clipped by 5 bases and J by 1 base, with 11 bases between them. The CDR3 is 14 amino acids. The CDR3 DNA reads TGTGCCAGCAGCGCCAGGGGACCGAACACTGAAGCTTTCTTT. Amino acid sequence: CASSARGPNTEAFF.

The chain has TRBV9 and TRBJ2-1; a weak D match, TRBD2 (5 bases). CDR3 length equals 15 residues. V shed 4 bases and J shed 2 bases, with 13 bases lying between them. The germline V gene has CDR1 SGDLS and CDR2 YYNGEE. The CDR3 DNA reads as TGTGCCAGCAGCATGACGGACTCTACCTACAATGAGCAGTTCTTC. This codes for CASSMTDSTYNEQFF.

The V call is TRBV6-5, the J call TRBJ1-4; D is perhaps TRBD1 (6 bases). Trimming pared 0 bases from V and 3 bases from J, leaving 8 bases between. CDR1 and CDR2 (germline): MNHEY, SVGAGI. The CDR3 contains 15 residues. The CDR3 reads CASSYSGAANEKLFF. The DNA of the CDR3 is TGTGCCAGCAGTTACTCGGGGGCAGCTAATGAAAAACTGTTTTTT.

The V gene is TRBV7-2, the J gene TRBJ2-1; no definite D call. From germline, CDR1 is SGHTA and CDR2 FQGNSA. This CDR3 comprises 13 residues. V was pared by 2 bases and J by 4 bases, with 6 bases between. The CDR3 nucleotides are TGTGCCAGCAGCTTACCCCAATACAATGAGCAGTTCTTC. Amino acids: CASSLPQYNEQFF.

The J gene is TRBJ1-5, the V gene TRBV10-3; 11 positions match TRBD1. This CDR3 comprises 16 residues. Germline values: CDR1 ENHRY, CDR2 SYGVKD. V lost 4 bases, J lost 4 bases, and 6 bases stayed unmatched. This chain's CDR3 is CAISAGTGGGNQPQHF. The DNA of the CDR3 is TGTGCCATCAGTGCCGGGACAGGGGGAGGGAATCAGCCCCAGCATTTT.

The genes are TRBV28 and TRBJ1-1; 8 nucleotides align to TRBD1. CDR3 length: 13 amino acids. Germline CDR1 and CDR2: MDHEN and SYDVKM. After removal of 3 bases from V and 9 bases from J, the junction contained 6 bases not matched to a gene. CDR3 sequence reads: CASSFQDREQAFF. The CDR3 DNA sequence: TGTGCCAGCAGTTTCCAGGACAGGGAGCAAGCTTTCTTT.

This chain uses TRBV30 with TRBJ2-5; TRBD1 matches at 9 bases. There are 16 residues in the CDR3. With V trimmed by 1 base and J by 5 bases, 11 bases remained unmatched. CDR1 and CDR2 from the germline V gene are GTSNPN and SVGIG (reference sequence). Here the CDR3 reads CAWSGPQTGGWETQYF. CDR3 coding DNA: TGTGCCTGGAGTGGCCCCCAGACAGGGGGTTGGGAGACCCAGTACTTC. The variable domain in full, with the rest retrieved from reference TRBV30 and TRBJ2-5, is SQTIHQWPATLVQPVGSPLSLECTVEGTSNPNLYWYRQAAGRGLQLLFYSVGIGQISSEVPQNLSASRPQDRQFILSSKKLLLSDSGFYLCAWSGPQTGGWETQYFGPGTRLLVL.

The chain combines TRBV11-2 with TRBJ1-4, with D hard to call. This CDR3 region has 15 residues. Germline V CDR1 and CDR2: SGHAT, FQNNGV. V was pared by 2 bases and J by 0 bases, with 7 bases between. This CDR3 is CASSLTFATNEKLFF. For the CDR3, the DNA is TGTGCCAGCAGCTTAACCTTCGCAACTAATGAAAAACTGTTTTTT.

V usage is TRBV28 and J usage is TRBJ2-7; 7 positions agree with TRBD1. The germline V gene has CDR1 MDHEN and CDR2 SYDVKM. The V and J ends lost 5 bases and 2 bases, in that order; junction bases with no gene match: 6. The CDR3 loop spans 14 amino acids. The DNA for the CDR3 is TGTGCCAGCAGTAAGACAGGGAGCGCCTACGAGCAGTACTTC. This codes for CASSKTGSAYEQYF.

The chain recombines TRBV6-2 or TRBV6-3 with TRBJ1-2; D is undetermined. The CDR3 extends over 15 amino acids. From germline, CDR1 is MNHEY and CDR2 SVGEGT. Trimming cost V 0 bases and J 2 bases, with 10 bases left between them. CDR3 amino acids: CASSYSRNGNYGYTF. The CDR3 DNA reads as TGTGCCAGCAGTTACTCGAGAAATGGGAACTATGGCTACACCTTC.

This clone came up once. The V and J genes are TRBV29-1 and TRBJ1-2; 10 bases are a match to TRBD1. The trim removed 4 bases at V and 6 bases at J, leaving 5 bases unmatched. The CDR3 sequence is 13 residues long. Germline CDR1 is SQVTM and CDR2 is ANQGSEA. The CDR3 region has the DNA TGCAGCGTTGCTGGGACAGGGGATAATGGCTACACCTTC. It is translated as CSVAGTGDNGYTF.

The chain combines TRBV10-1 with TRBJ2-2; tentatively, D is TRBD1 (5 bases). Trimming shortened V by 5 bases and J by 5 bases, and 15 bases separated the two germline ends. The CDR3 spans 15 residues. Germline V lookup: CDR1 WNHNN, CDR2 SYGVQD (reference sequence). The CDR3 region is CASSTRVGVTGELFF. CDR3 bases: TGCGCCAGCAGTACCCGAGTAGGGGTAACCGGGGAGCTGTTTTTT.

The rearrangement joins TRBV5-1 to TRBJ1-4, with D unresolved. This CDR3 spans 16 amino acids. Trimming pared 4 bases from V and 0 bases from J, leaving 13 bases between. Germline V gives CDR1 SGHRS, CDR2 YFSETQ. The CDR3: CASSNTLRATNEKLFF. In DNA, the CDR3 is TGCGCCAGCAGCAATACCCTAAGGGCAACTAATGAAAAACTGTTTTTT.

The chain employs TRBV27 and TRBJ1-1; 10 bases fit TRBD1. V lost 6 bases, J lost 4 bases, and 8 bases stayed unmatched. The CDR3 is made up of 15 amino acids. Germline loops: CDR1 MNHEY, CDR2 SMNVEV (reference sequence). This chain's CDR3 is CASRSNRDRGTEAFF. The CDR3 DNA sequence: TGTGCCAGCAGGTCAAACCGGGACAGGGGCACTGAAGCTTTCTTT.

This clone is medium-sized (0.01 to 0.1%) in the sample. Other DNA variants within this sample encode the same CDR3. J is TRBJ2-3 and V is TRBV7-3, with TRBD2 matching over 8 bases. The V gene end was trimmed by 9 bases and the J gene end by 0 bases; junction bases not matched to a gene: 14. This CDR3 spans 17 amino acids. Germline values: CDR1 SGHTA, CDR2 FQGTGA. The CDR3 bases are TGTGCCAGTTCGCCGGGGGGGGGCGATCTCAGCACAGATACGCAGTATTTT. Its translation: CASSPGGGDLSTDTQYF.

V is TRBV24-1 and J is TRBJ2-2; 7 bases are shared with TRBD1. This CDR3 comprises 15 residues. Trimming cost V 5 bases and J 2 bases; bases outside gene matches: 4. The germline gives CDR1 KGHDR, CDR2 SFDVKD. This CDR3 reads CATSVTGANTGELFF. The CDR3 DNA is TGTGCCACCAGTGTAACAGGGGCCAACACCGGGGAGCTGTTTTTT.

This chain links TRBV10-3 with TRBJ1-4; D is undetermined. The V and J ends lost 0 bases and 4 bases respectively, with 9 bases between them. Germline CDR1 is ENHRY and CDR2 is SYGVKD. The CDR3 has 15 amino acids. The CDR3 nucleotides read TGTGCCATCAGTGAGTCTGGGTTAGATAATGAAAAACTGTTTTTT. Its translation: CAISESGLDNEKLFF.

This chain joins TRBV15 and TRBJ1-3; perhaps TRBD1 as D (6 bases). The CDR3 has 15 amino acids. V lost 2 bases and J 4 bases, leaving 12 bases between the germline ends. Germline loops: CDR1 LNHNV, CDR2 YYDKDF (reference sequence). CDR3 nucleotide sequence: TGTGCCACCAGCAGAAGTGGGGGCAGAGGAAACACCATATATTTT. This codes for CATSRSGGRGNTIYF.